The next 6 T cell receptor beta chains were all read from a single sample in a study of radiation and T cells in renal cell carcinoma. As to time point: baseline pretreatment blood. As to treatment: 15 Gy SBRT to primary tumor, nephrectomy 4 weeks later. This table comes from immunoSEQ multiplex PCR, and its TCRdb copy is limited to in-frame clones, with some not included. The data hold about 130,000 clones, with 88% observed a single time. The source material was blood, sampled from a patient whose treatment included radiotherapy and nephrectomy. Every receptor here comes from a woman aged 50 to 60 with renal cell carcinoma.

The J gene is TRBJ2-7, the V gene TRBV5-4; D is uncertain. Trimming shortened V by 0 bases and J by 1 base, and 11 bases separated the two germline ends. This CDR3 is built from 15 residues. The germline gives CDR1 SGHNT, CDR2 YYREEE (reference sequence). The CDR3 DNA is TGTGCCAGCAGCTTGGATGGTGGGGTATCCTACGAGCAGTACTTC. Protein: CASSLDGGVSYEQYF.

The chain is built from TRBV5-5 and TRBJ1-1; no clear D. V dropped 0 bases and J dropped 5 bases, with 8 bases sitting between them. CDR1 and CDR2 from the germline V gene are SGHKS and YYEKEE (reference sequence). There are 13 residues in the CDR3. The CDR3 DNA sequence: TGTGCCAGCAGCTTGGGACCGTTTACTGAAGCTTTCTTT. This sequence encodes CASSLGPFTEAFF.

The chain is built from TRBV7-2 and TRBJ2-7; 9 positions match TRBD1. The CDR3 is 15 amino acids. Looked up from germline, CDR1 is SGHTA and CDR2 is FQGNSA. V trimming: 5 bases; J trimming: 7 bases; junction bases outside the gene matches: 12. Here the CDR3 DNA reads TGTGCCAGCAGCCCTGCCTCGACAGGGGGTAGAGAGCAGTACTTC. Amino acids: CASSPASTGGREQYF. Based on the CDR3 plus reference TRBV7-2 and TRBJ2-7, the full variable domain is GAGVSQSPSNKVTEKGKDVELRCDPISGHTALYWYRQSLGQGLEFLIYFQGNSAPDKSGLPSDRFSAERTGGSVSTLTIQRTQQEDSAVYLCASSPASTGGREQYFGPGTRLTVT.

The V and J genes are TRBV5-6 and TRBJ1-1; 7 positions agree with TRBD1. Germline V lookup: CDR1 SGHDT, CDR2 YYEEEE. The CDR3 is 14 residues long. V lost 5 bases to trimming and J lost 5 bases; unmatched junction nucleotides: 9. The CDR3, as DNA: TGTGCCAGCAGTTTACAGACAGGGTGGACTGAAGCTTTCTTT. It specifies CASSLQTGWTEAFF.

The chain uses TRBV6-5 and TRBJ2-3; D possibly corresponds to TRBD1 (6 bases). V lost 2 bases and J 6 bases, leaving 12 bases between the germline ends. The germline CDR1 and CDR2 sequences are MNHEY and SVGAGI. This CDR3 is 14 amino acids long. Written as DNA, the CDR3 is TGTGCCAGCAGTTACGGGACAAGGACTGATACGCAGTATTTT. As protein: CASSYGTRTDTQYF.

The J gene is TRBJ2-2, the V gene TRBV12-5; D remains unclear. There are 12 residues in the CDR3. Germline CDR1 reads LGHNT; CDR2 reads FRNRAP. The V and J ends lost 7 bases and 5 bases respectively, with 8 bases between them. The CDR3 loop reads CASVGFTGELFF. DNA of the CDR3: TGTGCTAGTGTGGGGTTTACCGGGGAGCTGTTTTTT.